This TCR beta chain was found in a study of cytomegalovirus exposure and HLA in healthy donors. In the study overall: The roughly 120 validation repertoires, a later analysis reported, used the same platform as the roughly 700 repertoires from the first cohort.

This clone was detected a few times. Its antigen is not identified. CDR1 is MNHEY, CDR2 SMNVEV, per germline (reference sequence). J lost 0 bases, V lost 6 bases, and 5 bases had no gene match. The CDR3 is made up of 18 amino acids. Study-wide results and limits: One later analysis, an examination of the 120 validation repertoires, found that first-cohort TCR clusters tended to co-occur in them. Specific recognition of CMV antigens was confirmed in vitro for a few chains (all CMV-associated).

Assay used: immunoSEQ multiplex PCR; TCRdb lists only in-frame clones, some missing. The sample shows some 98,000 clones, around nine tenths of them seen only once. The source of this sequence is a young woman in good health and CMV-seronegative. The chain uses TRBV27 and TRBJ2-1, with 16 bases matching TRBD2. The sequencing sample was made of PBMCs. The CDR3 sequence: CASREGLAGGPSYNEQFF. In DNA form, the CDR3 reads TGTGCCAGCAGGGAGGGACTAGCGGGAGGGCCCTCCTACAATGAGCAGTTCTTC.